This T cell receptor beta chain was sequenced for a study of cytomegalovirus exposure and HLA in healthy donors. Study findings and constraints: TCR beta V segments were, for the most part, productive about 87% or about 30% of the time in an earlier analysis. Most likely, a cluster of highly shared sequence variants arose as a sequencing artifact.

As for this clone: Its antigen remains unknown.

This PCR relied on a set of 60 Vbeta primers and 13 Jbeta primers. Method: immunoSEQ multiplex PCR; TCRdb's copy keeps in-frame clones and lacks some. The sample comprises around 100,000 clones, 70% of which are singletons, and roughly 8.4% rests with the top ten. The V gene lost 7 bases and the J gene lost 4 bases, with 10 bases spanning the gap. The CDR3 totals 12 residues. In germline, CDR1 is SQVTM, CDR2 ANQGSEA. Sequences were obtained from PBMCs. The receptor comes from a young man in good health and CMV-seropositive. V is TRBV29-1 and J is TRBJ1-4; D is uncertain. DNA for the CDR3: TGCAGCGCCCGGGGTCTTAATGAAAAACTGTTTTTT. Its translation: CSARGLNEKLFF.